This T cell receptor beta chain derives from a study of CD8 T cell repertoires and HIV-1 epitope variants. On the study more broadly: Epitopes were three Gag families plus Nef HW9 and YT9. Enriched T cells were co-cultured with equal numbers of autologous T cell-negative antigen-presenting cells.

Unmatched junction bases numbered 4, after V lost 0 bases and J lost 5 bases. CDR1 and CDR2 (germline): SGHRS, YFSETQ. CDR3 size: 14 residues. As to this clone: The antigen is unknown.

TCRdb keeps only in-frame clones here, not all; method: immunoSEQ multiplex PCR. The sample has a few thousand clones, approximately 71% seen once. The sequence was collected from a male donor with HIV. The V gene is TRBV5-1, the J gene TRBJ2-7; the match to TRBD2 covers 8 bases. The sample comprised cultured CD8+ T cells derived from PBMCs. CDR3 protein: CASSLVTGGDEQYF. For the CDR3, the DNA is TGCGCCAGCAGCTTGGTGACGGGGGGGGACGAGCAGTACTTC.